This T cell receptor (beta chain) derives from a study of T cell responses to AZD1222 COVID-19 vaccine (dated by TCRdb to the early 2020s). About the full investigation: TCR sequencing covered 230 or so trial participants: 200 to 220 given two doses of AZD1222 and 26 given two doses of MenACWY control vaccine. Trial participants were enrolled into age subgroups of 18-55, 56-69 and 70-plus years, which contained approximately 150, 30 and 60 TCR-sequenced participants, respectively.

What the authors observed across the whole study: Conclusions about previously exposed vaccinees are limited because only a handful of AZD1222 recipients were SARS-CoV-2 seropositive at baseline. Because no day 14 peak-response samples were available, the repertoires could be characterized only after the peak T cell response. In the small 56-69-year group, the increase in depth fell short of significance, most likely because of low power. CD4 TCRs associated with the vaccine covered the entire spike protein, and the dominant responses were in regions 160-218 and 743-854. Participants were mostly white British and included more females than males, and it was suggested by the authors that clonal diversity may have been underestimated. After two AZD1222 doses, both the breadth and the depth of spike-specific TCRs were significantly higher than at day 0 and than in MenACWY recipients. Epitopes outside the regions mutated in the B.1.351 and B.1.1.7 variants were reportedly recognized by nearly half of the unique spike-specific TCRs.

The CDR3 regions of human TCRbeta chains were analyzed by immunosequencing. The paper's data handling went like this. Repertoire TCRs were checked for matches against a reference library of SARS-CoV-2-specific TCRs that had been generated using the MIRA antigen-specificity platform. Breadth was defined as the fraction of unique TCRs that were SARS-CoV-2-associated, and depth was defined as the fraction of total T cells that were SARS-CoV-2-associated. Using the MIRA data, every spike-specific TCR was mapped to the spike region that the TCR reacted to and assigned to either a CD4 or a CD8 class. Log10-transformed breadth and depth values were compared by one-way ANOVA with Sidak's multiple comparisons tests. Imported from immuneACCESS, the table was reduced by TCRdb to in-frame sequences with V and J called. These copies leave out some clones; in studies compared against another copy, an unresolved V gene accounts for under half, and the cause of the remainder is not known. That table is the source of V, J and clone size, and D and trimming were worked out from the DNA. Present in this sample are 190,000 or so clones, 88% of which were seen just once. The ten largest make up roughly 25% of the sample.

Reading from cysteine to phenylalanine, the CDR3 counts 16 amino acids. Left in the record is the CDR3 DNA by itself, 48 bases read in frame from the first base. CDR1 and CDR2 are drawn from the germline V gene (reference sequence): MNHNY, SVGAGI. The trim is 6 bases for V and 4 bases for J, with a gap of 21 bases between the germline ends. Regarding this clone: Its binding antigen is unknown. Base qualities are missing; no much larger clone stands one base away.

In the paper's terms, the time point label means: about 28 days (+/-7) after the second vaccine dose. Because spike-specific TCR depth and breadth did not differ between the two schedules, AZD1222 recipients who got a second dose at roughly 4 weeks were pooled with those who got a second dose at roughly 12 weeks. Vaccinee samples were obtained from the UK trials COV001 and COV002, which included a single-blind randomized controlled phase 2/3 trial of AZD1222 (ChAdOx1 nCoV-19) in healthy adults. For TCRbeta chain sequencing, PBMC samples were collected from trial participants at day 0 and at day 28 after the second dose.

In this chain, TRBV6-6 is recombined with TRBJ1-2; no confident D gene assignment can be made. The sample was peripheral blood, taken 28 days after the second AZD1222 dose. The clonotype was recovered from an adult who received the AZD1222 COVID-19 vaccine. The DNA is as follows: TGTGCCAGCAGGACGTTAATCCGGGATCCTGCCTATGGCTACACCTTC. Translated, it reads CASRTLIRDPAYGYTF.